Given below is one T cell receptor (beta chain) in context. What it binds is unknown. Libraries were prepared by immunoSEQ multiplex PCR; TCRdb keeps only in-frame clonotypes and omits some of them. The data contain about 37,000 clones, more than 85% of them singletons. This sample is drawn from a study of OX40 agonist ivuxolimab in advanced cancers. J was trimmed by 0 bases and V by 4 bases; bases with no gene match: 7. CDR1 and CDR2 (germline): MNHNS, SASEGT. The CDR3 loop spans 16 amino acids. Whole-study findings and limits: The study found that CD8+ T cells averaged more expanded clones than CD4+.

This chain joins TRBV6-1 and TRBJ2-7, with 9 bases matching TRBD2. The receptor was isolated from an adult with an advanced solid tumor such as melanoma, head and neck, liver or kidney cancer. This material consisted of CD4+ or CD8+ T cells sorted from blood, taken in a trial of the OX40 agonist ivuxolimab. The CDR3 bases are TGTGCCAGCAGTGGAGAGCTAGCGGGGTACTCCTACGAGCAGTACTTC. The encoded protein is CASSGELAGYSYEQYF.